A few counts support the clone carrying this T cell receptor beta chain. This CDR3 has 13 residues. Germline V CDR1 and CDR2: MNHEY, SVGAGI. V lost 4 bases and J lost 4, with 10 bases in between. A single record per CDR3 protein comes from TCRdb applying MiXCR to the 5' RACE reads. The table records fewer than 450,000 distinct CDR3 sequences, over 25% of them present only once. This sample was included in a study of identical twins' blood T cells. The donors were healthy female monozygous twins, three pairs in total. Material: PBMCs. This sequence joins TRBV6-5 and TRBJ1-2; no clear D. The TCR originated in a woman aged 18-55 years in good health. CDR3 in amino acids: CASSLRQTYGYTF. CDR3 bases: TGTGCCAGCAGTTTAAGGCAGACCTATGGCTACACCTTC.